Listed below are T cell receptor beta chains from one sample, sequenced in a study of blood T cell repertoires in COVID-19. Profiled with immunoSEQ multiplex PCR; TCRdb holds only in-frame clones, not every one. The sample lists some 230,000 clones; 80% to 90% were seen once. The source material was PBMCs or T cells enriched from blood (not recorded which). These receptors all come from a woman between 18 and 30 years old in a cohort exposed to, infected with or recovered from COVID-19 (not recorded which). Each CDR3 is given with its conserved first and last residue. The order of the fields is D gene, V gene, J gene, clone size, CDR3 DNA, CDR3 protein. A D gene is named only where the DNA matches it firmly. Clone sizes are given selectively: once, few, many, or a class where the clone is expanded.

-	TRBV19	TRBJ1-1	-	TGTGCCAGTAGTGAGACAGGAGGCACTGAAGCTTTCTTT	CASSETGGTEAFF
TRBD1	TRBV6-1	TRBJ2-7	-	TGTGCCAGCAGTGAAACCGGGACAGCGACGTACGAGCAGTACTTC	CASSETGTATYEQYF
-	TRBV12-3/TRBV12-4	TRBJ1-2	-	TGTGCCAGCAGTTTGGAGGGACCCGGCTACACCTTC	CASSLEGPGYTF
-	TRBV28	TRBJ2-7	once	TGTGCCAGCAGTTTGGAGGCAGGAACCTACGAGCAGTACTTC	CASSLEAGTYEQYF
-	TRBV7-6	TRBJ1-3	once	TGTGCCAGCAGCTTAGGCCCAGATAACTCTGGAAACACCATATATTTT	CASSLGPDNSGNTIYF
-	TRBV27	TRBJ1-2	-	TGTGCCAGCAGTTGGGGGCCCATCTATGGCTACACCTTC	CASSWGPIYGYTF
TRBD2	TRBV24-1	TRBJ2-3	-	TGTGCCACCAGTGCCTTTGCGGGAGGGCCCGCCTTAGGGGATACGCAGTATTTT	CATSAFAGGPALGDTQYF
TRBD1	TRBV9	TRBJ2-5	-	TGTGCCAGCAGCAGGGACAGGGGTGGAACCCAGTACTTC	CASSRDRGGTQYF
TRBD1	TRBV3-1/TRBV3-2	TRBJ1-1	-	TGTGCCAGCAGCCAAGTAGGGACAGCTTCTGGGAACACTGAAGCTTTCTTT	CASSQVGTASGNTEAFF
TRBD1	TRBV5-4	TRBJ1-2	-	TGTGCCAGCAGCGACAGGGTGGACTATGGCTACACCTTC	CASSDRVDYGYTF
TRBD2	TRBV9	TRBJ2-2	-	TGTGCCAGCAGCGTAGGAATAGCGGGGGTCACCGGGGAGCTGTTTTTT	CASSVGIAGVTGELFF
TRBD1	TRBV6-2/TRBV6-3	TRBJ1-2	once	TGTGCCAGCAGTTACCTACCGGGACAGACCGACTACTTAAACTATGGCTACACCTTC	CASSYLPGQTDYLNYGYTF
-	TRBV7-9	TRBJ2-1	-	TGTGCCAGCAGCTCACCTGACAACTACAATGAGCAGTTCTTC	CASSSPDNYNEQFF
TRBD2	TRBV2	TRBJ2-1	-	TGTGCCACCACTAGCGGGCAGGGTTACAATGAGCAGTTCTTC	CATTSGQGYNEQFF
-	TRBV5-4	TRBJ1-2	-	TGTGCCAGCAGTCGGGACCGACAGGAGTATGGCTACACCTTC	CASSRDRQEYGYTF
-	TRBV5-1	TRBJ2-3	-	TGCGCCAGCAGCTTGGAGCGCACAGATACGCAGTATTTT	CASSLERTDTQYF
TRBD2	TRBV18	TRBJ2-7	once	TGTGCCAGCTCAGCCCCGCGGGAGGGCTCCTACGAGCAGTACTTC	CASSAPREGSYEQYF
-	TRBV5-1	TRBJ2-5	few	TGCGCCAGCAGCTTAGCAACGCAAGAGACCCAGTACTTC	CASSLATQETQYF
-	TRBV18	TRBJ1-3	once	TGTGCCAGCTCACCTTCGGGCAGGGCAACTGGAAACACCATATATTTT	CASSPSGRATGNTIYF
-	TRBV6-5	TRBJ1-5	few	TGTGCCAGCAGCCCCCCCAGAGAGGCGAATCAGCCCCAGCATTTT	CASSPPREANQPQHF
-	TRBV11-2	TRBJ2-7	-	TGTGCCAGCAGCTTGGCTCTGGCAGGCTACGAGCAGTACTTC	CASSLALAGYEQYF
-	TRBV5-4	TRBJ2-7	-	TGTGCCAGCAGCTTGACAGGCCTCAGCTCCTACGAGCAGTACTTC	CASSLTGLSSYEQYF
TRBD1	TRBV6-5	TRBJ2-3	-	TGTGCCAGCAGTTACACAGGGGTCGCCGGCACAGATACGCAGTATTTT	CASSYTGVAGTDTQYF
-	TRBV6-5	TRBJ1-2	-	TGTGCCAGCAGCAGCGATTCCGGGGTCTATGGCTACACCTTC	CASSSDSGVYGYTF
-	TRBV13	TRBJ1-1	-	TGTGCCAGCAGCTTAGGTCAGACAGGCTTGGGCTCTGAAGCTTTCTTT	CASSLGQTGLGSEAFF
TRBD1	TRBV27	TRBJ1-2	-	TGTGCCAGCAGTACAGGGGGTCGCTATGGCTACACCTTC	CASSTGGRYGYTF
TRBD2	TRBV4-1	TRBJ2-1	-	TGCGCCAGCAGCCAAGATAGGCTAGCGGGCTTGAGCTCCTACAATGAGCAGTTCTTC	CASSQDRLAGLSSYNEQFF
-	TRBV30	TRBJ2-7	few	TGTGCCTGGAGTCTTCAGGGATACGAGCAGTACTTC	CAWSLQGYEQYF
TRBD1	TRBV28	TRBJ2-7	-	TGTGCCAGCAGTCGGGGACAGCATTACGAGCAGTACTTC	CASSRGQHYEQYF
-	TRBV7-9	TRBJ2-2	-	TGTGCCGGTTCCTTCATCGGGGATACCGGGGAGCTGTTTTTT	CAGSFIGDTGELFF
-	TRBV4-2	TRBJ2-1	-	TGTGCCAGCAGCCAAGACGGGTCTTACAATGAGCAGTTCTTC	CASSQDGSYNEQFF
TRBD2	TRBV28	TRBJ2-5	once	TGTGCCAGCAGTTTCAACACCCCCCAAGCGGGGATCCAAGAGACCCAGTACTTC	CASSFNTPQAGIQETQYF
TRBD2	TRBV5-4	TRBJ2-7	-	TGTGCCAGCACCATGCTAGCGGGAGCTTCCGAGCAGTACTTC	CASTMLAGASEQYF
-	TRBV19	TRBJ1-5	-	TGTGCCAGTAGGGGACTTTATAGCAATCAGCCCCAGCATTTT	CASRGLYSNQPQHF
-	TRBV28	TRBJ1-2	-	TGTGCCAGCAGTCCCCAGGGGCTTGATGGCTACACCTTC	CASSPQGLDGYTF
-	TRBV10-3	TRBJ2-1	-	TGTGCCACAGTGGGAGCGGCCTACAATGAGCAGTTCTTC	CATVGAAYNEQFF
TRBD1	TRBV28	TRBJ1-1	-	TGTGCCAGCTCCCTGGACAGGGGGAACACTGAAGCTTTCTTT	CASSLDRGNTEAFF
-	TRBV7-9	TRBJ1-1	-	TGTGCCACCGGGACTCTGGCTTTCTTT	CATGTLAFF
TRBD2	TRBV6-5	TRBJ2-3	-	TGTGCCAGCAGTTGGACCGGGACTAGCGGCACAGATACGCAGTATTTT	CASSWTGTSGTDTQYF
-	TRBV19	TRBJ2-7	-	TGTGCCAGTAGTGGGCAGGGTCTCAACTACGAGCAGTACTTC	CASSGQGLNYEQYF
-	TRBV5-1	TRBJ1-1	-	TGCGCCAGCAGCTTGGCCGGGGGAGGAGGGATGAACACTGAAGCTTTCTTT	CASSLAGGGGMNTEAFF